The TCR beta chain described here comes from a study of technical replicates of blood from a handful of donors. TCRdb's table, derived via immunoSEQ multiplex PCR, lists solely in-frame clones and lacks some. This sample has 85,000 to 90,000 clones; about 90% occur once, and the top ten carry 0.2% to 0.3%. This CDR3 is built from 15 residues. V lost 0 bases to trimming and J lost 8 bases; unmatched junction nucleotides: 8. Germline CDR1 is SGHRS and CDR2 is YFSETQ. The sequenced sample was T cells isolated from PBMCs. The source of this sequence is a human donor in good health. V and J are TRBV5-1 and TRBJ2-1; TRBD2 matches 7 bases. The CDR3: CASSLGGGSGDEQFF. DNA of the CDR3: TGCGCCAGCAGCTTGGGAGGCGGGAGTGGCGATGAGCAGTTCTTC. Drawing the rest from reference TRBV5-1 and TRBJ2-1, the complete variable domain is KAGVTQTPRYLIKTRGQQVTLSCSPISGHRSVSWYQQTPGQGLQFLFEYFSETQRNKGNFPGRFSGRQFSNSRSEMNVSTLELGDSALYLCASSLGGGSGDEQFFGPGTRLTVL.